The 13 T cell receptor beta chains given below trace back to one sample, sequenced in a study of CD8+ T cells in alopecia areata. Cell sorting was performed on pooled cutaneous lymph node cells with CD4, CD8alpha, NKG2D, NKG2ACE and other markers. Sequencing used cDNA as its template, made by extracting RNA and reverse transcribing it. Assay: immunoSEQ multiplex PCR; the TCRdb copy retains only in-frame clones and omits some. The repertoire consists of over 250,000 clones, none detected only once. Sequenced input: CD4+ T cells sorted from a lymph node. The receptors here all came from a C3H/HeJ mouse with alopecia areata. Mice of this strain are of MHC haplotype H2-k.

As regards this clone: The listed genes are named as in mouse. The read ends 4 residues before the CDR3 terminus; that terminus is restored from the germline J gene. This chain links TRBV19 with TRBJ2-2; TRBD1 agrees at 7 bases. CDR3 length equals 15 residues. CDR1 FNHDT and CDR2 SITEND come from the germline V gene (reference sequence). V lost 3 bases and J lost 4; bases outside the gene matches: 6. Partial CDR3 DNA: TGTGCCAGCAGTACCACAGGGGAGGCCACCGGG. Its protein product is CASSTTGEATG. The CDR3 in its entirety is CASSTTGEATGQLYF. Together with reference TRBV19 and TRBJ2-2, the CDR3 gives the full variable domain: GGIITQTPKFLIGQEGQKLTLKCQQNFNHDTMYWYRQDSGKGLRLIYYSITENDLQKGDLSEGYDASREKKSSFSLTVTSAQKNEMAVFLCASSTTGEATGQLYFGEGSKLTVL.

Note on this clone: Germline and genes here are mouse. The CDR3 end lies 4 residues beyond the end of the read and is filled in from the germline J gene. This CDR3 is also generated by other DNA sequences in the sample. This chain connects TRBV1 to TRBJ2-5; TRBD2 aligns across 7 bases. Losses at the gene ends were 0 bases for V and 2 bases for J; bases not matched to a gene: 2. CDR1 is NSQYPW and CDR2 is LRSPGD in the germline V gene (reference sequence). The CDR3 runs 15 residues. Incomplete CDR3 DNA: TGCACCTGCAGTGCAGATCGGGGGGGCCAAGAC. It specifies CTCSADRGGQD. Given in full, the CDR3 is CTCSADRGGQDTQYF.

This clone has more than one count but fewer than ten. Any gene name here is a mouse gene name. The read halts 4 residues ahead of the CDR3 end, with the missing end drawn from the germline J gene. The chain combines TRBV1 with TRBJ2-3, with TRBD2 matching over 9 bases. With 0 bases clipped from V and 0 bases from J, the junction kept 4 bases outside the gene matches. Germline CDR1 NSQYPW, CDR2 LRSPGD (reference sequence). This CDR3 spans 17 amino acids. Incomplete CDR3 DNA: TGCACCTGCAGTGCAGATGTCTGGGGGGGTAGTGCAGAA. Translation: CTCSADVWGGSAE. The whole CDR3 sequence is CTCSADVWGGSAETLYF.

This clone showed up just a few times. The genes are named according to mouse. The read comes to an end 4 residues before the CDR3 does, leaving the germline J gene to fill in the end. The genes are TRBV13-1 and TRBJ2-5, with D possibly matching TRBD2 (6 bases). The CDR3 covers 14 residues. V was cut by 4 bases and J by 0 bases, with 9 bases left in between. Germline-derived CDR1 and CDR2 are NSHNY and SYGAGN. The sequenced CDR3 bases are TGTGCCAGCAGTACTGGGAGCAACCAAGAC. Protein product: CASSTGSNQD. The entire CDR3 is CASSTGSNQDTQYF.

This clone was recorded a few times. Gene and germline names: mouse. The read gets to within 4 residues of the CDR3 end, and the germline J gene fills in the rest. The chain uses TRBV19 and TRBJ2-1; TRBD2 is a possible D gene (5 bases). Germline loops: CDR1 FNHDT, CDR2 SITEND (reference sequence). Deletions cut 0 bases from V and 5 bases from J, with 9 bases between. This CDR3 has 14 residues. CDR3 amino acids: CASSIVGFDAEQFF. The CDR3 bases that were read are TGTGCCAGCAGTATAGTGGGGTTTGATGCT.

About this clone itself: Mouse names are used for the genes. The read terminates 4 residues before the CDR3 end, so the remaining end is supplied by the germline J gene. This sequence joins TRBV31 and TRBJ2-5, with 9 bases aligning to TRBD1. The germline CDR1 and CDR2 sequences are GKSSPN and SITVG. CDR3 length equals 13 residues. CDR3 sequence reads: CAWRTGGQDTQYF. Incomplete CDR3 DNA: TGTGCCTGGAGAACAGGGGGCCAGGAC.

This clone was recorded a few times. Gene and germline names: mouse. The read falls 3 residues short of the CDR3 end, and the missing part is taken from the germline J gene. The gene calls are TRBV29 and TRBJ1-6, with D perhaps TRBD1 (5 bases). TRBJ1-6 is an ORF, and what it does is uncertain. The CDR3 loop spans 12 amino acids. From germline, CDR1 is MSHET and CDR2 SYDVDS. The sequenced part of the CDR3 DNA is TGTGCTAGCAGTTCGGCAGGGAGCGCC. It encodes CASSSAGSA. From start to end, the CDR3 is CASSSAGSALYF.

This clone showed up just a few times. The gene symbols are mouse symbols. The CDR3 extends 3 residues past the end of the read, so its final part is completed from the germline J gene. The chain combines TRBV13-1 with TRBJ1-6, with 8 bases lining up with TRBD1. TRBJ1-6 is marked as an open reading frame, function uncertain. Losses at the gene ends were 3 bases for V and 6 bases for J; bases not matched to a gene: 2. CDR1 NSHNY and CDR2 SYGAGN come from the germline V gene. The CDR3 extends over 14 amino acids. The covered CDR3 bases are TGTGCCAGCAGTGCCGACAGGGGTAATTCGCCC. Amino acids: CASSADRGNSP. In full, the CDR3 is CASSADRGNSPLYF.

In regard to this clone: Mouse names are used for the genes. The CDR3 end lies 4 residues beyond the end of the read and is filled in from the germline J gene. The chain employs TRBV13-1 and TRBJ2-1; no clear D gene. Per germline, CDR1 NSHNY and CDR2 SYGAGN. The CDR3 has 15 residues. V lost 0 bases and J 0 bases, leaving 7 bases between the germline ends. The part of the CDR3 DNA that was read is TGTGCCAGCAGTGATGCAGTTTCTAACTATGCT. Translated, it gives CASSDAVSNYA. The whole CDR3 is CASSDAVSNYAEQFF.

This clone was observed a few times. Genes and germline come from the mouse. The read finishes 4 residues shy of the CDR3 end, and the germline J gene is used to complete it. J is TRBJ2-7 and V is TRBV13-1, with 8 positions matching TRBD1. Germline assignment: CDR1 NSHNY and CDR2 SYGAGN. The CDR3 runs to 14 residues. The sequenced part of the CDR3 DNA is TGTGCCAGCAGTGAGAGGGGACAGGAGTAT. This codes for CASSERGQEY. In full, the CDR3 is CASSERGQEYEQYF.

This clone was seen only a few times. Mouse gene names and germline throughout. The read ends 4 residues shy of where the CDR3 ends; the end is completed using the germline J gene. The rearrangement joins TRBV17 to TRBJ2-7; D is possibly TRBD1 (5 bases). Trimming took off 5 bases at V and 3 bases at J, with 8 bases between the two ends. Germline assignment: CDR1 MNHDT and CDR2 YYDKIL. The CDR3 has 12 residues. CDR3 DNA, as far as it was read: TGTGCTAGCAGTTTCAGGGACTAT. This translates into CASSFRDY. The full CDR3 reads CASSFRDYEQYF.

As regards this clone: Here the gene names and germline are mouse. The read finishes 4 residues shy of the CDR3 end, and the germline J gene is used to complete it. The same CDR3 arises from other DNA sequences in this sample as well. The chain links TRBV13-1 to TRBJ2-4; 9 bases line up with TRBD2. After removal of 3 bases from V and 0 bases from J, the junction contained 2 bases not matched to a gene. Germline V CDR1 and CDR2: NSHNY, SYGAGN. The CDR3 contains 15 residues. The CDR3 DNA, read in part, is TGTGCCAGCAGTGGTGGGGGGGCGAGTCAAAAC. This sequence encodes CASSGGGASQN. The complete CDR3 reads CASSGGGASQNTLYF.

This clone was seen a few times. Gene and germline names: mouse. The CDR3 end lies 4 residues beyond the end of the read and is filled in from the germline J gene. J is TRBJ2-4 and V is TRBV13-1, with 11 bases fitting TRBD2. This CDR3 spans 16 amino acids. CDR1 and CDR2 from the germline V gene are NSHNY and SYGAGN. The J segment lost 0 bases and the V segment lost 5 bases, leaving 5 bases of the junction unmatched. The CDR3 DNA, read in part, is TGTGCCAGCAGGGAGACTGGGGGGGGAAGTCAAAAC. It codes for CASRETGGGSQN. The entire CDR3 protein is CASRETGGGSQNTLYF.